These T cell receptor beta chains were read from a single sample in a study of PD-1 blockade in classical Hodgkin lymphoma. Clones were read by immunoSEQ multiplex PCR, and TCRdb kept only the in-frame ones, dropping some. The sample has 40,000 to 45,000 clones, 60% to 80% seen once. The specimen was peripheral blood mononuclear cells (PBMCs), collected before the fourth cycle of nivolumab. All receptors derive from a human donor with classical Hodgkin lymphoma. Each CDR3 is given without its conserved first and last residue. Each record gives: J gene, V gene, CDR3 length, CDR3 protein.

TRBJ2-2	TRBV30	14	AWSFTGGANTGELF
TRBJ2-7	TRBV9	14	ASSPDPTGPGYEQY
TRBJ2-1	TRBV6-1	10	ASRSLGGEQF
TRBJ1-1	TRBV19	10	ASSIPGGPSI
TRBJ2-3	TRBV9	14	ASSVDPSGGSDTQY
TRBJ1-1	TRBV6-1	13	ASTLEPRESAEAF
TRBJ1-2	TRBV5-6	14	ASSSNSKTLLYGYT
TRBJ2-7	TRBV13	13	ASIVGGGPPNEQY
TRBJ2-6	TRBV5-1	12	ASMRGSGANVLT
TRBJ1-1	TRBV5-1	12	ASSLSGMNTEAF
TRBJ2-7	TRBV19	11	ASSIGATYEQY
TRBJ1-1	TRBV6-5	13	ASSYIRDRNTEAF
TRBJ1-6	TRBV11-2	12	ASSYIQGSSPLH
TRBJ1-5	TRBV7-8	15	ASSSLTGDVGNQPQH
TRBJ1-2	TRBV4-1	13	ASSQEIGVAYGYT
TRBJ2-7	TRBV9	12	ASSADGRAYEQY
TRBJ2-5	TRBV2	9	ASSEQETQY
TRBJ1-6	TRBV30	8	AVGGRPLH
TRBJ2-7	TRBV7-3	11	ASKKDPMGEQY
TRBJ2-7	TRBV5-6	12	ASSLWVGGLEQY
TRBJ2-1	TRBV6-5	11	ASSQGEYNEQF
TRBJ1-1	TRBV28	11	ASSLGQGTEAF
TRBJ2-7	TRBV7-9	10	ASSLGTPDQY